What follows are 28 T cell receptor beta chains derived from one specimen sequenced in a study of T cells in Graves' hyperthyroidism and ophthalmopathy. RNA transcripts yielded amplified TCR beta CDR3 regions. HTBI primers drove first-round RT-PCR of the TCR CDR3. MiXCR, run by TCRdb on the multiplex PCR reads, gives a single entry per CDR3 protein. The sample has about 400,000 distinct CDR3 sequences; over 12% are singletons. The sequenced material came from blood. These receptors were taken from a man aged 50 to 60 with Graves' ophthalmopathy.

This clonotype was observed at least ten times. The V and J genes are TRBV4-2 and TRBJ2-1; perhaps TRBD2 as D (6 bases). The CDR3 extends over 16 amino acids. V lost 0 bases and J 3 bases, leaving 12 bases between the germline ends. In germline, CDR1 is LGHNA, CDR2 YNFKEQ. The chain's CDR3 is CASSQDRREGYNEQFF. The CDR3 DNA reads TGTGCCAGCAGCCAAGACAGGCGGGAAGGCTACAATGAGCAGTTCTTC.

This clonotype came up many times. V and J are TRBV5-1 and TRBJ2-7; no definite D call. The germline V and J ends were trimmed by 2 bases and 6 bases, with 9 bases remaining between them. This CDR3 has 12 residues. Germline V gives CDR1 SGHRS, CDR2 YFSETQ. The CDR3 loop reads CASSFDSGEQYF. Written as DNA, the CDR3 is TGCGCCAGCAGCTTTGATAGTGGCGAGCAGTACTTC.

This clonotype was counted at least ten times. This rearrangement joins TRBV12-3 or TRBV12-4 to TRBJ2-1; D gene ambiguous. V lost 6 bases to trimming and J lost 2 bases, with 11 bases between them. This CDR3 is 14 amino acids long. This CDR3 reads CASSKDWTYNEQFF. DNA of the CDR3: TGTGCCAGCAGCAAAGACTGGACCTACAATGAGCAGTTCTTC.

This clonotype has a count of ten or more. CDR3 sequence: CASRTGTSGRNTQYF. CDR3 coding DNA: TGTGCCAGCAGAACCGGGACTAGCGGGAGAAATACGCAGTATTTT. This rearrangement joins TRBV12-3 or TRBV12-4 to TRBJ2-3, with 14 bases fitting TRBD2. The CDR3 covers 15 residues. V was pared by 6 bases and J by 7 bases, with 6 bases of the junction left unmatched.

CDR3 bases: TGCAGCGTTGTCCGGGCGGGGGGCTACACCTTC. Amino acid sequence: CSVVRAGGYTF. The V call is TRBV29-1, the J call TRBJ1-2; D call uncertain. Trimming removed 4 bases at V and 8 bases at J, with 11 bases between. Per the germline V gene, CDR1 is SQVTM and CDR2 is ANQGSEA. This CDR3 spans 11 amino acids.

The sample holds a few counts of this clonotype. The V and J genes are TRBV28 and TRBJ2-7; 7 nucleotides line up with TRBD1. V gave up 8 bases and J gave up 4 bases; unmatched junction bases: 5. The germline V gene encodes CDR1 MDHEN and CDR2 SYDVKM. CDR3 size: 12 residues. The CDR3 nucleotides are TGTGCCAGCGGCGACAGGGCTTACGAGCAGTACTTC. This encodes CASGDRAYEQYF.

This clonotype was detected only a few times. The rearrangement joins TRBV29-1 to TRBJ2-6; the D is unclear. This CDR3 comprises 14 residues. V was shortened by 7 bases and J by 0 bases, with 10 bases between the two germline ends. CDR1 SQVTM and CDR2 ANQGSEA come from the germline V gene. The chain's CDR3 is CSADSNSGANVLTF. The CDR3 region has the DNA TGCAGCGCTGATTCAAACTCTGGGGCCAACGTCCTGACTTTC.

This clonotype was seen at least ten times. This chain links TRBV24-1 with TRBJ2-7, with 7 bases fitting TRBD1. Germline V CDR1 and CDR2: KGHDR, SFDVKD. The CDR3 length is 15 residues. V was clipped by 4 bases and J by 2 bases; unmatched bases: 7. The CDR3 region has the DNA TGTGCCACCAGTGAGCCGACAGGGAATGCCTACGAGCAGTACTTC. This encodes CATSEPTGNAYEQYF.

This chain links TRBV27 with TRBJ1-6; tentative D call: TRBD1 (6 bases). This CDR3 contains 18 residues. V lost 3 bases, J lost 0 bases, and 15 bases lay in between. Germline values: CDR1 MNHEY, CDR2 SMNVEV (reference sequence). CDR3 loop: CASSFSQGGSSYNSPLHF. The CDR3 nucleotides are TGTGCCAGCAGTTTTAGCCAAGGGGGGAGCTCCTATAATTCACCCCTCCACTTT.

The chain employs TRBV20-1 and TRBJ2-1; 9 bases are shared with TRBD1. Trimming removed 8 bases from V and 9 bases from J; junction bases left unmatched: 14. The germline CDR1 and CDR2 sequences are DFQATT and SNEGSKA (reference sequence). This CDR3 has 14 amino acids. In DNA, the CDR3 is TGCAGTCCACAGACCGGGACAGGGAATGGTGAGCAGTTCTTC. Translating gives CSPQTGTGNGEQFF.

This clonotype was counted many times. The chain is built from TRBV12-3 or TRBV12-4 and TRBJ2-5; TRBD2 matches 11 bases. Losses at the gene ends were 4 bases for V and 5 bases for J; bases not matched to a gene: 6. The CDR3 spans 15 residues. CDR3 sequence reads: CASSSQLAGVETQYF. The CDR3 bases are TGTGCCAGCAGTTCACAACTAGCGGGAGTGGAGACCCAGTACTTC.

This clonotype came up a few times. The V gene is TRBV24-1, the J gene TRBJ1-5; possible D gene TRBD1, 6 bases. V was pared by 5 bases and J by 4 bases, with 17 bases between. Germline assignment: CDR1 KGHDR and CDR2 SFDVKD. There are 16 residues in the CDR3. The CDR3 loop reads CATSGTGAWMNQPQHF. Here the CDR3 DNA reads TGTGCCACCAGTGGGACGGGGGCATGGATGAATCAGCCCCAGCATTTT.

This clonotype showed up just a few times. This chain joins TRBV20-1 and TRBJ2-2; no clear D gene. Germline V gene sequence: CDR1 DFQATT, CDR2 SNEGSKA (reference sequence). The CDR3 spans 13 residues. Trimming removed 1 base at V and 1 base at J, with 4 bases between. The CDR3 spells CSARVVNTGELFF. The CDR3 DNA reads as TGCAGTGCTAGAGTAGTGAACACCGGGGAGCTGTTTTTT.

This clonotype appeared many times. This rearrangement joins TRBV13 to TRBJ1-2; D unresolved. V was clipped by 5 bases and J by 8 bases, with 9 bases between them. The CDR3 has 11 residues. Germline CDR1 and CDR2: PRHDT and FYEKMQ (reference sequence). CDR3 residues: CASSLARGYTF. CDR3 DNA sequence: TGTGCCAGCAGCCTCGCTCGGGGCTACACCTTC.

This clonotype was observed many times. Here the CDR3 reads CASSPWTGAGLETQYF. The DNA of the CDR3 is TGTGCCAGCAGCCCATGGACAGGGGCAGGTTTAGAGACCCAGTACTTC. V usage is TRBV11-2 and J usage is TRBJ2-5; 9 nucleotides match TRBD1. Germline V gene data show CDR1 as SGHAT and CDR2 as FQNNGV. This CDR3 has 16 residues. The V segment lost 5 bases and the J segment 4 bases; nucleotides outside the gene matches: 11.

The rearrangement joins TRBV5-1 to TRBJ1-2, with 7 nucleotides matching TRBD1. After removal of 5 bases from V and 2 bases from J, the junction contained 3 bases not matched to a gene. The germline V gene encodes CDR1 SGHRS and CDR2 YFSETQ. This CDR3 is built from 13 residues. The CDR3 sequence is CASRKGANYGYTF. CDR3 in DNA: TGCGCCAGCAGGAAGGGGGCCAACTATGGCTACACCTTC. Based on the CDR3 plus reference TRBV5-1 and TRBJ1-2, the full variable domain is KAGVTQTPRYLIKTRGQQVTLSCSPISGHRSVSWYQQTPGQGLQFLFEYFSETQRNKGNFPGRFSGRQFSNSRSEMNVSTLELGDSALYLCASRKGANYGYTFGSGTRLTVV.

This clonotype was observed at least ten times. The CDR3 spells CSVETGGRRGTQYF. The CDR3 DNA reads as TGCAGCGTTGAGACTGGCGGGAGGAGAGGGACCCAGTACTTC. The chain combines TRBV29-1 with TRBJ2-5, with 8 bases aligning to TRBD2. V was clipped by 3 bases and J by 7 bases; unmatched bases: 10. This CDR3 comprises 14 residues. Germline lookup yields CDR1 SQVTM and CDR2 ANQGSEA.

The V call is TRBV4-1, the J call TRBJ2-5; 13 bases agree with TRBD2. The junction had 10 bases not matched to a gene; V was cut back by 5 bases and J by 4 bases. Germline lookup yields CDR1 MGHRA and CDR2 YSYEKL. This CDR3 has 17 residues. The CDR3 DNA follows: TGCGCCAGCAGCTCTGTCCGACTAGCGGGAGGACCAGAGACCCAGTACTTC. This encodes CASSSVRLAGGPETQYF.

At least ten counts were recorded for this clonotype. This chain joins TRBV28 and TRBJ2-7; D call uncertain. Germline V gives CDR1 MDHEN, CDR2 SYDVKM. CDR3 length: 13 amino acids. The V end was cut by 3 bases, the J end by 2 bases, with 8 bases between. The CDR3 reads CASSFEIPYEQYF. CDR3 bases: TGTGCCAGCAGTTTTGAGATCCCCTACGAGCAGTACTTC. Filled out from reference TRBV28 and TRBJ2-7, the complete variable domain reads DVKVTQSSRYLVKRTGEKVFLECVQDMDHENMFWYRQDPGLGLRLIYFSYDVKMKEKGDIPEGYSVSREKKERFSLILESASTNQTSMYLCASSFEIPYEQYFGPGTRLTVT.

This clonotype was recorded at least ten times. This chain links TRBV3-1 with TRBJ2-4; 12 positions match TRBD2. The CDR3 is made up of 20 amino acids. J gave up 0 bases and V 1 base, and 10 bases lay outside the gene matches. The V gene's germline CDR1 is LGHDT and CDR2 YNNKEL (reference sequence). The CDR3 sequence is CASSQGPLAGGFLAKNIQYF. The CDR3 DNA sequence: TGTGCCAGCAGCCAAGGACCACTAGCGGGAGGCTTCTTAGCCAAAAACATTCAGTACTTC.

Only a few counts were recorded for this clonotype. The chain recombines TRBV10-1 with TRBJ2-3; 14 bases are a match to TRBD2. Germline V gene lookup returns CDR1 WNHNN and CDR2 SYGVQD (reference sequence). J was trimmed by 2 bases and V by 5 bases; bases with no gene match: 9. CDR3 size: 18 residues. The CDR3 protein is CASSLTSGRALDTDTQYF. CDR3 DNA: TGCGCCAGCAGTCTGACTAGCGGGAGGGCCTTGGACACAGATACGCAGTATTTT.

This chain links TRBV30 with TRBJ1-4, with D tentatively TRBD1 (5 bases). The CDR3 spans 12 residues. Per the germline V gene, CDR1 is GTSNPN and CDR2 is SVGIG (reference sequence). With 8 bases removed from V and 3 bases from J, the gap between germline ends came to 10 bases. CDR3 in DNA: TGTGCCGGGGGACGGTCTAATGAAAAACTGTTTTTT. Residues: CAGGRSNEKLFF.

The rearrangement joins TRBV12-3 or TRBV12-4 to TRBJ2-2, with D unresolved. Between the trimmed V and J ends, which lost 4 bases and 0 bases, there was a span of 9 bases. This CDR3 contains 15 residues. Here the CDR3 DNA reads TGTGCCAGCAGTTCCTCAGGATCGAACACCGGGGAGCTGTTTTTT. Protein product: CASSSSGSNTGELFF.

This clonotype was found many times. J is TRBJ2-3 and V is TRBV5-1, with TRBD1 matching 8 bases. In germline, CDR1 is SGHRS, CDR2 YFSETQ. J was trimmed by 4 bases and V by 2 bases; bases with no gene match: 6. CDR3 length: 15 amino acids. CDR3 sequence: CASSFSTGGPDTQYF. The CDR3 nucleotides are TGCGCCAGCAGCTTCAGTACAGGGGGTCCAGATACGCAGTATTTT.

The table lists this clonotype with many counts. V gene TRBV6-1 combines with J gene TRBJ1-1, with a weak D call TRBD1 (5 bases). V gave up 5 bases and J gave up 3 bases, with 10 bases separating them. The germline V gene has CDR1 MNHNS and CDR2 SASEGT. The CDR3 totals 13 residues. The DNA for the CDR3 is TGTGCCAGCAGTTCCGGGACCCACACTGAAGCTTTCTTT. Its translation: CASSSGTHTEAFF.

The CDR3 is CSVDAPNTGELFF. As DNA, the CDR3 is TGCAGCGTTGACGCGCCGAACACCGGGGAGCTGTTTTTT. The chain has TRBV29-1 and TRBJ2-2; D is uncertain. Germline V CDR1 and CDR2: SQVTM, ANQGSEA. The CDR3 covers 13 residues. V shed 3 bases and J shed 0 bases, with 5 bases lying between them.

This clonotype was picked up many times. This chain uses TRBV5-6 with TRBJ1-5; TRBD1 agrees at 9 bases. The V gene end was trimmed by 4 bases and the J gene end by 6 bases; junction bases not matched to a gene: 11. Germline V gene sequence: CDR1 SGHDT, CDR2 YYEEEE. CDR3 length: 16 residues. The CDR3 DNA is TGTGCCAGCAGCAGTGCCGGGACAGGGCAACGTCAGCCCCAGCATTTT. Protein sequence: CASSSAGTGQRQPQHF.

This clonotype is labeled large. The chain joins TRBV3-1 to TRBJ2-2; D is tentatively TRBD1 or TRBD2 (6 bases each). Germline assignment: CDR1 LGHDT and CDR2 YNNKEL (reference sequence). V lost 4 bases and J lost 7, with 16 bases in between. The CDR3 loop spans 15 amino acids. CDR3 amino acids: CASSPRPGAGGELFF. DNA of the CDR3: TGTGCCAGCAGCCCTCGTCCGGGGGCTGGCGGGGAGCTGTTTTTT. The entire variable domain, with the rest obtained from reference TRBV3-1 and TRBJ2-2, is as follows: DTAVSQTPKYLVTQMGNDKSIKCEQNLGHDTMYWYKQDSKKFLKIMFSYNNKELIINETVPNRFSPKSPDKAHLNLHINSLELGDSAVYFCASSPRPGAGGELFFGEGSRLTVL.